This record concerns one TCR beta chain sequence. Its antigen is not identified. This sample was taken from a study of radiotherapy plus CTLA-4 blockade in lung cancer. General observations from the study: Tumor-origin TCR clones grew in blood after radiotherapy plus ipilimumab.

Germline values: CDR1 GTSNPN, CDR2 SVGIG (reference sequence). J was trimmed by 4 bases and V by 8 bases; bases with no gene match: 3. The CDR3 has 13 residues. Some clones are missing from TCRdb's copy, which holds only in-frame ones; the method was immunoSEQ multiplex PCR. Altogether about 97,000 clones are present, under 85% being singletons, with the ten largest covering about 3%. The receptor's source is a human donor with non-small cell lung cancer who had a partial response to radiotherapy plus ipilimumab. Some clones in this sample may be carry-over from other donors' samples. The source was peripheral blood, collected from a patient treated with radiotherapy plus ipilimumab. The chain combines TRBV30 with TRBJ2-2; TRBD1 matches at 11 bases. In DNA, the CDR3 is TGTGCCCGAGGACAGGGGGCCACCGGGGAGCTGTTTTTT. Its translation is CARGQGATGELFF.